One and the same sample provided the 29 T cell receptor beta chains below, sequenced in a study of beta chain features in type 1 diabetes. The entirety of the isolated RNA underwent reverse transcription, so expressed TCRB transcripts were sequenced. The assay was immunoSEQ multiplex PCR, and TCRdb's table has in-frame clones only and misses some. This table has about 150,000 clones, about 51% appearing once. Sample: Tregs from blood. The receptor set was obtained from a man younger than 35 in good health.

In this sample, this clone turned up a few times. The gene calls are TRBV5-5 and TRBJ2-3; 11 bases match TRBD2. V was clipped by 5 bases and J by 2 bases; unmatched bases: 7. Germline values: CDR1 SGHKS, CDR2 YYEKEE (reference sequence). The CDR3 runs to 16 residues. This chain's CDR3 is CASRTLAGVITDTQYF. The CDR3 nucleotides are TGTGCCAGCAGGACACTAGCGGGAGTAATCACAGATACGCAGTATTTT.

The chain is built from TRBV7-9 and TRBJ1-2, with D hard to call. Trimming cost V 1 base and J 14 bases, with 11 bases left between them. This CDR3 region has 11 residues. Germline lookup yields CDR1 SEHNR and CDR2 FQNEAQ (reference sequence). This CDR3 reads CASSLGNSCTF. The CDR3 DNA reads as TGTGCCAGCAGCTTAGGGAACAGCTGTACCTTC.

V and J are TRBV19 and TRBJ1-2; tentative D call: TRBD1 (6 bases). V gave up 3 bases and J gave up 8 bases, with 16 bases separating them. CDR1 and CDR2 from the germline V gene are LNHDA and SQIVND (reference sequence). The CDR3 is made up of 14 amino acids. CDR3 coding DNA: TGTGCCAGTAGTATCTTTCAGGGGACCGGGGGCTACACCTTC. Its translation is CASSIFQGTGGYTF.

The chain has TRBV7-2 and TRBJ1-1, with D perhaps TRBD1 (6 bases). The V gene lost 6 bases and the J gene lost 4 bases, with 15 bases spanning the gap. There are 14 residues in the CDR3. Germline V gene data show CDR1 as SGHTA and CDR2 as FQGNSA. The CDR3 DNA reads TGTGCCAGCAGGGAAGGGTTCAGGGGCACTGAAGCTTTCTTT. Translation: CASREGFRGTEAFF.

CDR3: CASAPVVRSQPQHF. In nucleotides, the CDR3 is TGTGCCAGTGCCCCAGTGGTCCGGAGCCAGCCCCAGCATTTT. This sequence joins TRBV19 and TRBJ1-5; D is ambiguous. The CDR3 has 14 amino acids. Trimming stripped 8 bases from V and 7 bases from J, with 18 bases between. CDR1 and CDR2 (germline): LNHDA, SQIVND (reference sequence).

The chain uses TRBV28 and TRBJ1-2, with D unresolved. The CDR3 is 12 residues long. The V end lost 8 bases, the J end lost 7 bases, and 14 bases lay between the germline ends. The germline V gene has CDR1 MDHEN and CDR2 SYDVKM. DNA for the CDR3: TGTGCCAGCGGCGAGGGCTTGCGTGGCTACACCTTC. It translates to CASGEGLRGYTF.

The chain is built from TRBV29-1 and TRBJ2-3; TRBD2 matches 7 bases. From germline, CDR1 is SQVTM and CDR2 ANQGSEA. The CDR3 extends over 13 amino acids. Losses at the gene ends were 8 bases for V and 1 base for J; bases not matched to a gene: 6. The CDR3 reads CSWGRDGTDTQYF. The DNA of the CDR3 is TGCAGCTGGGGGAGGGACGGCACAGATACGCAGTATTTT.

The chain recombines TRBV6-1 with TRBJ2-1; the match to TRBD2 covers 13 bases. V was pared by 4 bases and J by 3 bases, with 3 bases of the junction left unmatched. The germline CDR1 and CDR2 sequences are MNHNS and SASEGT. The CDR3 totals 16 residues. CDR3 amino acids: CASSVGLAGVYNEQFF. CDR3 sequence (DNA): TGTGCCAGCAGTGTTGGACTAGCGGGGGTCTACAATGAGCAGTTCTTC.

This clone was counted a few times. The V gene is TRBV18, the J gene TRBJ1-4; D call uncertain. CDR1 is KGHSH, CDR2 LQKENI, per germline. The ends were cut back, 1 base at V and 6 bases at J, with 12 bases in the middle. The CDR3 is made up of 15 amino acids. The CDR3 nucleotides are TGTGCCAGCTCACCACTCTCCTATCGGGATGAAAAACTGTTTTTT. Translated: CASSPLSYRDEKLFF.

The chain has TRBV28 and TRBJ2-7; D is unresolved. Germline CDR1 reads MDHEN; CDR2 reads SYDVKM. V dropped 6 bases and J dropped 2 bases, with 11 bases sitting between them. CDR3 length: 13 residues. In DNA, the CDR3 is TGTGCCAGCAGCCCCCGTATCCCCTACGAGCAGTACTTC. As protein: CASSPRIPYEQYF. The variable domain in full, completed from reference TRBV28 and TRBJ2-7, reads DVKVTQSSRYLVKRTGEKVFLECVQDMDHENMFWYRQDPGLGLRLIYFSYDVKMKEKGDIPEGYSVSREKKERFSLILESASTNQTSMYLCASSPRIPYEQYFGPGTRLTVT.

This clone was counted between two and nine times. CDR3 in DNA: TGTGCCAGCAGCCAAGGAGGAGTCACGGGGATCAACACCGGGGAGCTGTTTTTT. This codes for CASSQGGVTGINTGELFF. V gene TRBV4-2 combines with J gene TRBJ2-2, with a possible D match to TRBD2 (5 bases). Deletions cut 1 base from V and 2 bases from J, with 17 bases between. Germline loops: CDR1 LGHNA, CDR2 YNFKEQ. This CDR3 is 18 amino acids long.

V is TRBV18 and J is TRBJ1-3; D perhaps matches TRBD1 (5 bases). The CDR3 consists of 16 residues. V lost 4 bases, J lost 0 bases, and 13 bases lay in between. The germline V gene encodes CDR1 KGHSH and CDR2 LQKENI. The CDR3 DNA sequence: TGTGCCAGCTCACTAGAGACAGCGCTCTCTGGAAACACCATATATTTT. Translating gives CASSLETALSGNTIYF. Full variable domain (remainder filled in from reference TRBV18 and TRBJ1-3): NAGVMQNPRHLVRRRGQEARLRCSPMKGHSHVYWYRQLPEEGLKFMVYLQKENIIDESGMPKERFSAEFPKEGPSILRIQQVVRGDSAAYFCASSLETALSGNTIYFGEGSWLTVV.

This clone was observed a few times. This chain joins TRBV14 and TRBJ2-7, with D hard to call. The germline V gene has CDR1 SGHDN and CDR2 FVKESK. The CDR3 runs 13 residues. The V end lost 1 base, the J end lost 4 bases, and 8 bases lay between the germline ends. DNA of the CDR3: TGTGCCAGCAGCCAAGGCCTGGAGTACGAGCAGTACTTC. Protein: CASSQGLEYEQYF. Combining the CDR3 with reference TRBV14 and TRBJ2-7 gives the whole variable domain EAGVTQFPSHSVIEKGQTVTLRCDPISGHDNLYWYRRVMGKEIKFLLHFVKESKQDESGMPNNRFLAERTGGTYSTLKVQPAELEDSGVYFCASSQGLEYEQYFGPGTRLTVT.

V and J are TRBV4-3 and TRBJ1-1, with D hard to call. CDR1 and CDR2 from the germline V gene are LGHNA and YSLEER. CDR3 size: 11 residues. Between the trimmed V and J ends, which lost 4 bases and 3 bases, there was a span of 3 bases. CDR3: CASSRDTEAFF. The CDR3 DNA is TGCGCCAGCAGCCGAGACACTGAAGCTTTCTTT.

This clone has just a few counts. V is TRBV9 and J is TRBJ2-1; 14 bases align to TRBD2. Germline-derived CDR1 and CDR2 are SGDLS and YYNGEE. The J segment lost 8 bases and the V segment lost 4 bases, leaving 8 bases of the junction unmatched. The length of the CDR3 is 16 residues. CDR3: CASSPRLAGGFHEQFF. The CDR3 DNA reads as TGTGCCAGCAGCCCAAGACTAGCGGGAGGGTTCCATGAGCAGTTCTTC.

This clone was seen just once. The chain employs TRBV27 and TRBJ2-6, with D unclear. The CDR3 is 16 residues long. CDR1 and CDR2 from the germline V gene are MNHEY and SMNVEV (reference sequence). The ends were cut back, 5 bases at V and 0 bases at J, with 11 bases in the middle. CDR3 in amino acids: CASSMLIGSGANVLTF. The CDR3 DNA reads as TGTGCCAGCAGTATGTTAATCGGCTCTGGGGCCAACGTCCTGACTTTC.

The rearrangement links TRBV9 to TRBJ2-3, with D perhaps TRBD2 (5 bases). Germline V lookup: CDR1 SGDLS, CDR2 YYNGEE. Trimming shortened V by 0 bases and J by 0 bases, and 11 bases separated the two germline ends. The CDR3 covers 16 residues. The CDR3 loop is CASSVGADFSTDTQYF. As DNA, the CDR3 is TGTGCCAGCAGCGTAGGCGCGGACTTTAGCACAGATACGCAGTATTTT.

Only a few counts were recorded for this clone. The J gene is TRBJ2-7, the V gene TRBV27; D is unresolved. This CDR3 spans 13 amino acids. Germline CDR1 reads MNHEY; CDR2 reads SMNVEV (reference sequence). Trimming took 2 bases from V and 7 from J, leaving 12 bases between them. CDR3 protein: CASSLGSLREQYF. CDR3 DNA: TGTGCCAGCAGTTTAGGTTCGTTGAGGGAGCAGTACTTC.

This clone has only a few counts. The chain uses TRBV18 and TRBJ2-5; 12 bases align to TRBD2. The J call could be wrong; TRBJ2-7 is a better fit for the DNA end. CDR3 size: 17 residues. Germline V gives CDR1 KGHSH, CDR2 LQKENI. This chain's CDR3 is CASSLGLAGFSSYEQYF. The CDR3 DNA is TGTGCCAGCTCACTCGGACTAGCGGGGTTTAGCTCCTACGAGCAGTACTTC.

This clone was detected only a few times. This chain uses TRBV30 with TRBJ1-1; a possible D gene is TRBD1 (6 bases). Deletions cut 1 base from V and 1 base from J, with 22 bases between. There are 18 residues in the CDR3. The germline V gene encodes CDR1 GTSNPN and CDR2 SVGIG (reference sequence). The CDR3 is CAWSGSAGTWKENTEAFF. The CDR3 DNA sequence: TGTGCCTGGAGTGGATCGGCAGGGACATGGAAGGAGAACACTGAAGCTTTCTTT.

The chain couples TRBV5-1 to TRBJ2-7, with D possibly matching TRBD1 (5 bases). The CDR3 length is 12 residues. V was pared by 3 bases and J by 2 bases, with 6 bases between. Germline-derived CDR1 and CDR2 are SGHRS and YFSETQ. The CDR3 loop reads CASSSGTYEQYF. The CDR3 bases are TGCGCCAGCAGCTCAGGGACCTACGAGCAGTACTTC.

V is TRBV6-5 and J is TRBJ2-7; 7 bases align to TRBD1. The V gene's germline CDR1 is MNHEY and CDR2 SVGAGI. V shed 6 bases, J shed 5 bases, and the junction held 7 bases outside the gene matches. The CDR3 has 13 residues. The CDR3 reads CASRPGQVNEQYF. The CDR3 coding sequence is TGTGCCAGCAGGCCCGGACAGGTCAACGAGCAGTACTTC.

This clone occurred a few times. This sequence joins TRBV7-2 and TRBJ2-7; TRBD1 agrees at 7 bases. The CDR3 length is 14 residues. V was clipped by 6 bases and J by 2 bases; unmatched bases: 7. In germline, CDR1 is SGHTA, CDR2 FQGNSA. CDR3 loop: CASRSRQGTYEQYF. As DNA, the CDR3 is TGTGCCAGCAGGTCACGACAGGGAACCTACGAGCAGTACTTC. Together with reference TRBV7-2 and TRBJ2-7, the CDR3 gives the full variable domain: GAGVSQSPSNKVTEKGKDVELRCDPISGHTALYWYRQSLGQGLEFLIYFQGNSAPDKSGLPSDRFSAERTGGSVSTLTIQRTQQEDSAVYLCASRSRQGTYEQYFGPGTRLTVT.

The rearrangement uses TRBV30 and TRBJ2-7, with D maybe TRBD1 (6 bases). This CDR3 has 13 amino acids. Trimming cost V 0 bases and J 3 bases, with 9 bases left between them. From germline, CDR1 is GTSNPN and CDR2 SVGIG (reference sequence). CDR3 protein: CAWSVKGVYEQYF. For the CDR3, the DNA is TGTGCCTGGAGTGTAAAGGGGGTCTACGAGCAGTACTTC.

This clone was detected only a few times. V usage is TRBV7-2 and J usage is TRBJ2-1; TRBD2 matches 10 bases. The CDR3 has 16 amino acids. Losses at the gene ends were 4 bases for V and 4 bases for J; bases not matched to a gene: 7. Germline V CDR1 and CDR2: SGHTA, FQGNSA. This CDR3 reads CASSSRETSGYNEQFF. CDR3 nucleotides: TGTGCCAGCAGCTCCAGAGAGACTAGCGGGTACAATGAGCAGTTCTTC. The entire variable domain, with the rest obtained from reference TRBV7-2 and TRBJ2-1, is as follows: GAGVSQSPSNKVTEKGKDVELRCDPISGHTALYWYRQSLGQGLEFLIYFQGNSAPDKSGLPSDRFSAERTGGSVSTLTIQRTQQEDSAVYLCASSSRETSGYNEQFFGPGTRLTVL.

In its sample, this clone was seen a few times. The chain couples TRBV7-9 to TRBJ2-7, with D tentatively TRBD2 (5 bases). Germline loops: CDR1 SEHNR, CDR2 FQNEAQ (reference sequence). CDR3 length equals 13 residues. Trimming shortened V by 1 base and J by 7 bases, and 11 bases separated the two germline ends. For the CDR3, the DNA is TGTGCCAGCAGCTTAGTGGAGGTGGGGGAGCAGTACTTC. It specifies CASSLVEVGEQYF.

This chain links TRBV7-2 with TRBJ1-2; no definite D call. V lost 2 bases and J 8 bases, leaving 12 bases between the germline ends. CDR3 length: 13 residues. Germline CDR1 SGHTA, CDR2 FQGNSA. The CDR3 DNA reads TGTGCCAGCAGCTTAATCGGGGTCCGGGGCTACACCTTC. Translating gives CASSLIGVRGYTF.

This clone was picked up a small number of times. This chain uses TRBV29-1 with TRBJ1-1; D is perhaps TRBD1 (5 bases). The CDR3 is 11 residues long. Per the germline V gene, CDR1 is SQVTM and CDR2 is ANQGSEA. The V end lost 3 bases, the J end lost 8 bases, and 10 bases lay between the germline ends. CDR3 sequence reads: CSVDSRGEAFF. The CDR3 bases are TGCAGCGTTGACTCTCGGGGGGAAGCTTTCTTT.

This clone was picked up a small number of times. The chain links TRBV7-7 to TRBJ1-6, with D maybe TRBD1 (6 bases). The germline V and J ends were trimmed by 1 base and 9 bases, with 13 bases remaining between them. This CDR3 contains 15 residues. Germline CDR1 SSHAT, CDR2 FNYEAQ (reference sequence). The CDR3 loop reads CASSLEGGGGSPLHF. The CDR3, as DNA: TGTGCCAGCAGCTTAGAGGGGGGGGGTGGTTCACCCCTCCACTTT.